One and the same sample provided the 16 T cell receptor beta chains below, sequenced in a study of lymphopenia after photon versus proton radiotherapy. Some clones are missing from TCRdb's copy, which holds only in-frame ones; the method was immunoSEQ multiplex PCR. The sample has about 58,000 clones, about 88% seen once. The starting material was peripheral blood, obtained from a patient treated with proton-based radiotherapy. These receptors all come from a man aged 55 to 69 with pancreatic cancer.

This clone showed up just once. The V gene is TRBV7-9, the J gene TRBJ1-4; tentative D call: TRBD1 (5 bases). Trimming took 3 bases from V and 13 from J, leaving 9 bases between them. Germline CDR1 SEHNR, CDR2 FQNEAQ (reference sequence). This CDR3 spans 11 amino acids. CDR3 in amino acids: CASSFRDGLFF. The CDR3 nucleotides are TGTGCCAGCAGCTTTCGGGACGGACTGTTTTTT.

This rearrangement joins TRBV30 to TRBJ1-5; unclear D gene. The CDR3 covers 13 residues. Germline CDR1 and CDR2: GTSNPN and SVGIG (reference sequence). V was trimmed by 0 bases and J by 7 bases, leaving 10 bases between them. The CDR3 here is CAWSVAEIQPQHF. CDR3 in DNA: TGTGCCTGGAGTGTAGCGGAGATCCAGCCCCAGCATTTT. Filled out from reference TRBV30 and TRBJ1-5, the complete variable domain reads SQTIHQWPATLVQPVGSPLSLECTVEGTSNPNLYWYRQAAGRGLQLLFYSVGIGQISSEVPQNLSASRPQDRQFILSSKKLLLSDSGFYLCAWSVAEIQPQHFGDGTRLSIL.

This rearrangement joins TRBV27 to TRBJ2-1; no clear D. Per the germline V gene, CDR1 is MNHEY and CDR2 is SMNVEV (reference sequence). This CDR3 is built from 15 residues. The ends were cut back, 6 bases at V and 0 bases at J, with 12 bases in the middle. The CDR3 protein is CASSPNKPSYNEQFF. The CDR3 DNA reads TGTGCCAGCAGCCCTAATAAACCCTCCTACAATGAGCAGTTCTTC.

This rearrangement joins TRBV9 to TRBJ2-4, with TRBD2 as a possible D gene (5 bases). The ends were cut back, 4 bases at V and 8 bases at J, with 19 bases in the middle. Per germline, CDR1 SGDLS and CDR2 YYNGEE. The CDR3 is 15 amino acids. In nucleotides, the CDR3 is TGTGCCAGCAGCCCCCGGGGTTTGGGCCTGGACATTCAGTACTTC. It translates to CASSPRGLGLDIQYF.

The rearrangement links TRBV6-1 to TRBJ1-5; TRBD1 is a possible D gene (6 bases). CDR1 and CDR2 (germline): MNHNS, SASEGT. This CDR3 comprises 18 residues. The germline V and J ends were trimmed by 6 bases and 0 bases, with 21 bases remaining between them. The CDR3 loop reads CASRELGGDKNSNQPQHF. For the CDR3, the DNA is TGTGCCAGCAGGGAACTAGGGGGTGACAAGAATAGCAATCAGCCCCAGCATTTT.

Of note for this clone: The junction and the germline gene differ at one end; a read error may be behind it. The chain joins TRBV28 to TRBJ2-1, with TRBD1 matching 9 bases. The length of the CDR3 is 13 residues. Germline assignment: CDR1 MDHEN and CDR2 SYDVKM. The CDR3 DNA reads as TGTGCCAGCAGTTTCTCCTACCAGACAGGGGGGATCTTC. Translating it yields CASSFSYQTGGIF.

The chain joins TRBV6-5 to TRBJ1-1; 8 bases line up with TRBD1. The CDR3 contains 14 residues. J lost 1 base, V lost 2 bases, and 0 bases had no gene match. CDR1 is MNHEY, CDR2 SVGAGI, per germline. CDR3 sequence reads: CASSYGTGNTEAFF. The CDR3 nucleotides are TGTGCCAGCAGTTACGGGACAGGGAACACTGAAGCTTTCTTT.

In its sample, this clone was seen a few times. The V call is TRBV18, the J call TRBJ1-5; 7 bases are shared with TRBD1. Trimming at V came to 4 bases and at J to 9 bases, leaving 6 bases not matched to a gene. CDR1 KGHSH and CDR2 LQKENI come from the germline V gene. This CDR3 is 13 amino acids long. The CDR3 reads CASSHGQAAPQHF. As DNA, the CDR3 is TGTGCCAGCTCACACGGACAGGCCGCGCCCCAGCATTTT.

This chain uses TRBV5-6 with TRBJ1-5; 7 bases map to TRBD1. After removal of 5 bases from V and 7 bases from J, the junction contained 12 bases not matched to a gene. Germline V gene lookup returns CDR1 SGHDT and CDR2 YYEEEE. CDR3 length: 15 amino acids. CDR3 region: CASSLTGRGRQPQHF. CDR3 in DNA: TGTGCCAGCAGTCTGACAGGGCGGGGTAGGCAGCCCCAGCATTTT.

This sequence joins TRBV27 and TRBJ2-3; 9 bases are shared with TRBD2. The CDR3 runs 15 residues. The ends lost 3 bases at V and 3 bases at J; junction bases unmatched: 4. Germline values: CDR1 MNHEY, CDR2 SMNVEV (reference sequence). CDR3 amino acids: CASSFGGRGTDTQYF. In DNA, the CDR3 is TGTGCCAGCAGTTTCGGCGGGAGGGGAACAGATACGCAGTATTTT.

V gene TRBV5-6 combines with J gene TRBJ1-1, with TRBD1 as a possible D gene (6 bases). V dropped 1 base and J dropped 4 bases, with 23 bases sitting between them. Looked up from germline, CDR1 is SGHDT and CDR2 is YYEEEE. This CDR3 spans 18 amino acids. Here the CDR3 DNA reads TGTGCCAGCAGCTTGTTAGGGACAAAGGGTTCGGTACGCACTGAAGCTTTCTTT. This translates into CASSLLGTKGSVRTEAFF.

This sequence joins TRBV10-1 and TRBJ2-7; D call uncertain. CDR1 and CDR2 (germline): WNHNN, SYGVQD (reference sequence). CDR3 length: 14 amino acids. V dropped 0 bases and J dropped 0 bases, with 6 bases sitting between them. CDR3 in DNA: TGCGCCAGCAGTGAGTCGCTGGACTCCTACGAGCAGTACTTC. Amino acid sequence: CASSESLDSYEQYF.

The rearrangement uses TRBV28 and TRBJ2-1, with D perhaps TRBD1 (5 bases). V lost 7 bases, J lost 8 bases, and 12 bases lay in between. The CDR3 sequence is 12 residues long. Per germline, CDR1 MDHEN and CDR2 SYDVKM. The CDR3 DNA sequence: TGTGCCAGCACCTTTCAGGGCCATGAGCAGTTCTTC. This sequence encodes CASTFQGHEQFF.

This chain uses TRBV5-1 with TRBJ1-5, with D maybe TRBD1 (6 bases). The CDR3 has 13 amino acids. Germline V lookup: CDR1 SGHRS, CDR2 YFSETQ. V lost 3 bases and J 5 bases, leaving 9 bases between the germline ends. The CDR3 reads CASSWGPDQPQHF. In DNA, the CDR3 is TGCGCCAGCAGCTGGGGGCCGGATCAGCCCCAGCATTTT.

This clone has only a few counts. The gene calls are TRBV12-5 and TRBJ2-6, with 9 bases lining up with TRBD1. The V gene's germline CDR1 is LGHNT and CDR2 FRNRAP. The CDR3 is 18 residues long. J lost 2 bases, V lost 6 bases, and 11 bases had no gene match. The CDR3 bases are TGTGCTAGTGGCTTCCTTGGGACAGGGAGACCTGGGGCCAACGTCCTGACTTTC. It translates to CASGFLGTGRPGANVLTF.

This clone was counted between two and nine times. The chain carries TRBV5-4 and TRBJ2-1; 7 bases map to TRBD2. Per the germline V gene, CDR1 is SGHNT and CDR2 is YYREEE (reference sequence). V was clipped by 6 bases and J by 7 bases; unmatched bases: 1. The CDR3 covers 11 residues. The CDR3 reads CASTGGNEQFF. Written as DNA, the CDR3 is TGTGCCAGCACGGGGGGAAATGAGCAGTTCTTC.